The 10 T cell receptor beta chains below come from one sample, sequenced in a study of T cell repertoires and Cas9 in healthy adults. Data came from immunoSEQ multiplex PCR; TCRdb stores just in-frame clones and leaves some out. The sample records tens of thousands of clones, roughly nine tenths being singletons. Sequencing was done on a sample of CD4+ effector T cells (CD127+, CD25-, CD137-, CD154-) from PBMCs; culture status not recorded. These receptors were obtained from a human donor in good health.

This clone occurred once. In nucleotides, the CDR3 is TGTGCCAGCTCACCACGGGGGGCGTCTAACTATGGCTACACCTTC. It is translated as CASSPRGASNYGYTF. This rearrangement joins TRBV18 to TRBJ1-2; TRBD1 might be the D (6 bases). CDR1 KGHSH and CDR2 LQKENI come from the germline V gene. This CDR3 comprises 15 residues. Trimming left V 1 base short and J 0 bases short, with 9 bases between.

The gene calls are TRBV7-2 and TRBJ1-2, with a weak D call TRBD1 (5 bases). This CDR3 region has 16 residues. V lost 1 base and J lost 2, with 14 bases in between. Per the germline V gene, CDR1 is SGHTA and CDR2 is FQGNSA. The CDR3 nucleotides read TGTGCCAGCAGCTTAGGAGGGGTGGGAGCAAACTATGGCTACACCTTC. It is translated as CASSLGGVGANYGYTF.

The chain has TRBV5-1 and TRBJ2-5; D is unclear. Trimming removed 3 bases from V and 0 bases from J, with 9 bases in between. This CDR3 has 14 residues. Per germline, CDR1 SGHRS and CDR2 YFSETQ. The CDR3 DNA sequence: TGCGCCAGCAGCTGGGCAGGATACCAAGAGACCCAGTACTTC. Protein product: CASSWAGYQETQYF.

This clone came up once. The CDR3 region is CASSPPGQGARETQYF. In nucleotides, the CDR3 is TGTGCCAGCTCACCTCCGGGACAGGGGGCGCGAGAGACCCAGTACTTC. The genes are TRBV18 and TRBJ2-5; 12 nucleotides match TRBD1. The CDR3 sequence is 16 residues long. J was trimmed by 4 bases and V by 3 bases; bases with no gene match: 6. Per the germline V gene, CDR1 is KGHSH and CDR2 is LQKENI.

The chain is built from TRBV28 and TRBJ1-1; D gene uncertain. Germline values: CDR1 MDHEN, CDR2 SYDVKM. There are 13 residues in the CDR3. V lost 1 base and J 5 bases, leaving 8 bases between the germline ends. CDR3 sequence reads: CASSLYSRTEAFF. Written as DNA, the CDR3 is TGTGCCAGCAGTTTATACAGTAGGACTGAAGCTTTCTTT.

The chain links TRBV25-1 to TRBJ1-2; D is uncertain. The CDR3 sequence is 12 residues long. V was clipped by 4 bases and J by 4 bases, with 7 bases between them. The germline gives CDR1 MGHDK, CDR2 SYGVNS. As DNA, the CDR3 is TGTGCCAGCAGTGGCAGCACCTATGGCTACACCTTC. Translation gives CASSGSTYGYTF.

This clone was detected once. V is TRBV19 and J is TRBJ1-2; possibly TRBD1 for D (5 bases). The CDR3 totals 15 residues. CDR1 LNHDA and CDR2 SQIVND come from the germline V gene (reference sequence). V was shortened by 3 bases and J by 0 bases, with 11 bases between the two germline ends. In DNA form, the CDR3 reads TGTGCCAGTAGTATGCTTCGGGGCGCTAACTATGGCTACACCTTC. Protein product: CASSMLRGANYGYTF. Filled out from reference TRBV19 and TRBJ1-2, the complete variable domain reads DGGITQSPKYLFRKEGQNVTLSCEQNLNHDAMYWYRQDPGQGLRLIYYSQIVNDFQKGDIAEGYSVSREKKESFPLTVTSAQKNPTAFYLCASSMLRGANYGYTFGSGTRLTVV.

This clone was counted once. Different DNA sequences within this sample yield the same CDR3. The chain has TRBV6-6 and TRBJ2-1; tentatively, D is TRBD1 (7 bases). Looked up from germline, CDR1 is MNHNY and CDR2 is SVGAGI (reference sequence). This CDR3 is 12 amino acids long. V lost 8 bases and J 7 bases, leaving 12 bases between the germline ends. CDR3 nucleotide sequence: TGTGCCAGCCGGTCAGGGGGGAATGAGCAGTTCTTC. Protein sequence: CASRSGGNEQFF.

The V and J genes are TRBV5-6 and TRBJ1-2, with 9 bases identical to TRBD1. The CDR3 consists of 14 residues. In germline, CDR1 is SGHDT, CDR2 YYEEEE. The ends lost 1 base at V and 6 bases at J; junction bases unmatched: 4. The CDR3 loop is CASSLLQGAHGYTF. As DNA, the CDR3 is TGTGCCAGCAGCTTGCTACAGGGGGCGCATGGCTACACCTTC.

The CDR3 region is CASSLDQTSLFGYGYTF. CDR3 sequence (DNA): TGTGCCAGCAGCTTAGACCAAACCAGCCTTTTCGGGTATGGCTACACCTTC. This chain connects TRBV7-2 to TRBJ1-2; D ambiguous. Germline CDR1 and CDR2: SGHTA and FQGNSA. This CDR3 is built from 17 residues. Between the trimmed V and J ends, which lost 1 base and 5 bases, there was a span of 20 bases.